One and the same sample provided the 2 T cell receptor beta chains below, sequenced in a study of shared clonotypes between healthy human individuals. TCRdb's copy holds only in-frame clones and misses some; the assay was immunoSEQ multiplex PCR. This table holds about 670,000 clones, about two thirds found once. Sequencing input: memory CD4+ T cells sorted from blood. Described subset: CD45RA-negative fraction. The receptor set was obtained from a woman aged 30 to 39 in good health.

V is TRBV5-6 and J is TRBJ2-2; 7 nucleotides match TRBD1. The ends lost 4 bases at V and 0 bases at J; junction bases unmatched: 6. The CDR3 length is 16 residues. CDR1 is SGHDT and CDR2 is YYEEEE in the germline V gene. The chain's CDR3 is CASSNAGTANTGELFF. The CDR3 DNA follows: TGTGCCAGCAGCAACGCCGGGACAGCGAACACCGGGGAGCTGTTTTTT. Full variable domain (missing parts from reference TRBV5-6 and TRBJ2-2): DAGVTQSPTHLIKTRGQQVTLRCSPKSGHDTVSWYQQALGQGPQFIFQYYEEEERQRGNFPDRFSGHQFPNYSSELNVNALLLGDSALYLCASSNAGTANTGELFFGEGSRLTVL.

This clone has a handful of counts. The rearrangement uses TRBV5-1 and TRBJ2-3; D is undetermined. There are 14 residues in the CDR3. Trimming left V 4 bases short and J 4 bases short, with 13 bases between. In germline, CDR1 is SGHRS, CDR2 YFSETQ. CDR3 sequence: CASSVGNSPDTQYF. As DNA, the CDR3 is TGCGCCAGCAGCGTCGGAAACAGCCCAGATACGCAGTATTTT. Looking up the rest from reference TRBV5-1 and TRBJ2-3 gives the full variable domain: KAGVTQTPRYLIKTRGQQVTLSCSPISGHRSVSWYQQTPGQGLQFLFEYFSETQRNKGNFPGRFSGRQFSNSRSEMNVSTLELGDSALYLCASSVGNSPDTQYFGPGTRLTVL.